This T cell receptor beta chain is drawn from a study of T cell responses to AZD1222 COVID-19 vaccine. The V and J ends lost 3 bases and 9 bases respectively, with 12 bases between them. Looked up from germline, CDR1 is KGHSH and CDR2 is LQKENI. There are 14 residues in the CDR3. Only in-frame clones appear in the TCRdb table, and some are missing; sequencing was by immunoSEQ multiplex PCR. The sample records about 110,000 clones, around nine tenths being singletons. This specimen was peripheral blood, taken on day 0 of AZD1222 vaccination. This sequence was found in an adult in good health. The chain joins TRBV18 to TRBJ1-6; D gene ambiguous. In DNA form, the CDR3 reads TGTGCCAGCTCACCCAAGGTCCTGACTTCACCCCTCCACTTT. The encoded protein is CASSPKVLTSPLHF. The variable domain in full, completed from reference TRBV18 and TRBJ1-6, reads NAGVMQNPRHLVRRRGQEARLRCSPMKGHSHVYWYRQLPEEGLKFMVYLQKENIIDESGMPKERFSAEFPKEGPSILRIQQVVRGDSAAYFCASSPKVLTSPLHFGNGTRLTVT.